This T cell receptor beta chain was captured by sequencing in a study of blood T cell repertoires in COVID-19. Turning to the study itself: Researchers got acute and convalescent COVID-19 samples from the United States, Italy and Spain.

Original data processing: Reference gene primer amplification yielded estimated nucleated cell counts. The assay was immunoSEQ multiplex PCR, and TCRdb's table has in-frame clones only and misses some. V and J calls and clone size are given by that table; D and trimming were obtained from the DNA. The data hold 290,000 or so clones, with roughly 92% observed a single time. The CDR3 runs 13 residues. Trimming removed 2 bases at V and 2 bases at J, with 8 bases between. Germline V gene lookup returns CDR1 SQVTM and CDR2 ANQGSEA. The sequence was collected from a woman between 25 and 40 years old with COVID-19, enrolled during active disease. The V gene is TRBV29-1, the J gene TRBJ2-3, with no clear D. Specimen: peripheral blood. Here the CDR3 DNA reads TGCAGCGTTGAATCGCAGTTCACAGATACGCAGTATTTT. It is translated as CSVESQFTDTQYF.